A single sample is the source of the 10 T cell receptor beta chains below, sequenced in a study of neurological immune-mediated disorders. One entry per CDR3 protein results from TCRdb running MiXCR on the 5' RACE reads. The sample contains about 66,000 distinct CDR3 sequences, 3.9% of which appear only once. Specimen: PBMCs. All receptors derive from a man aged 25 to 45 with multiple sclerosis.

This clonotype was observed many times. This sequence joins TRBV19 and TRBJ2-7; TRBD2 might be the D (5 bases). Germline CDR1 is LNHDA and CDR2 is SQIVND (reference sequence). V lost 3 bases, J lost 0 bases, and 12 bases lay in between. The CDR3 has 15 residues. The chain's CDR3 is CASSIEGTFSYEQYF. In DNA, the CDR3 is TGTGCCAGTAGTATTGAGGGAACCTTCTCCTACGAGCAGTACTTC.

This clonotype has a count of ten or more. The V and J genes are TRBV5-1 and TRBJ2-1; no definite D call. The CDR3 is 14 amino acids. Germline lookup yields CDR1 SGHRS and CDR2 YFSETQ. Trimming cost V 3 bases and J 5 bases, with 12 bases left between them. CDR3 in amino acids: CASSSGRNNNEQFF. DNA for the CDR3: TGCGCCAGCAGCTCTGGCAGGAATAACAATGAGCAGTTCTTC.

This clonotype showed up many times. This chain connects TRBV7-9 to TRBJ1-2; D possibly corresponds to TRBD1 (5 bases). Germline CDR1 and CDR2: SEHNR and FQNEAQ (reference sequence). V dropped 8 bases and J dropped 0 bases, with 16 bases sitting between them. CDR3 size: 15 residues. CDR3 in amino acids: CASRSEGKANYGYTF. The CDR3 DNA follows: TGTGCCAGCCGATCTGAGGGGAAAGCTAACTATGGCTACACCTTC.

This clonotype was picked up many times. The rearrangement uses TRBV10-2 and TRBJ1-6; 8 bases agree with TRBD1. V lost 3 bases and J lost 14; bases outside the gene matches: 12. The CDR3 runs 15 residues. CDR1 and CDR2 from the germline V gene are WSHSY and SAAADI. For the CDR3, the DNA is TGCGCCAGCAGTGATCCTCAGGGGGCGAAATTAGCCCTCCACTTT. Residues: CASSDPQGAKLALHF.

This clonotype was observed many times. The gene calls are TRBV5-1 and TRBJ2-2, with 9 bases identical to TRBD2. Germline-derived CDR1 and CDR2 are SGHRS and YFSETQ. V gave up 0 bases and J gave up 6 bases; unmatched junction bases: 6. CDR3 length: 16 amino acids. CDR3 region: CASSLEPSGGSGELFF. For the CDR3, the DNA is TGCGCCAGCAGCTTGGAGCCCAGCGGGGGGTCCGGGGAGCTGTTTTTT.

Ten or more counts support this clonotype. This chain joins TRBV5-1 and TRBJ2-7; D possibly uses TRBD1 or TRBD2 (5 bases each). This CDR3 comprises 14 residues. Germline lookup yields CDR1 SGHRS and CDR2 YFSETQ. The germline V and J ends were trimmed by 9 bases and 2 bases, with 18 bases remaining between them. The CDR3 bases are TGCGCCACCTTCGGTTGGGACGCGGCCTACGAGCAGTACTTC. Protein product: CATFGWDAAYEQYF.

The sample holds many counts of this clonotype. The chain carries TRBV5-1 and TRBJ1-1; D is perhaps TRBD1 (5 bases). Trimming took 4 bases from V and 6 from J, leaving 10 bases between them. CDR3 length equals 12 residues. Germline CDR1 SGHRS, CDR2 YFSETQ. Written as DNA, the CDR3 is TGCGCCAGCAGCCCGCCGGGACCTGAAGCTTTCTTT. This encodes CASSPPGPEAFF.

This clonotype was detected many times. The CDR3 DNA sequence: TGTGCCAGTAGTATAGATCCGTCCAGGAAGGGAAGGGTAATGGGCAATCAGCCCCAGCATTTT. Its translation: CASSIDPSRKGRVMGNQPQHF. This chain connects TRBV19 to TRBJ1-5; unclear D gene. CDR1 and CDR2 from the germline V gene are LNHDA and SQIVND (reference sequence). The CDR3 spans 21 residues. The ends were cut back, 0 bases at V and 2 bases at J, with 26 bases in the middle.

This clonotype has ten or more counts. The chain employs TRBV7-2 and TRBJ2-5; 11 bases are a match to TRBD2. J gave up 2 bases and V 3 bases, and 5 bases lay outside the gene matches. This CDR3 contains 16 residues. Germline lookup yields CDR1 SGHTA and CDR2 FQGNSA. CDR3 coding DNA: TGTGCCAGCAGCTTGGCAGGGACTAGCGGTCAAGAGACCCAGTACTTC. Translation gives CASSLAGTSGQETQYF.

This clonotype was picked up many times. The chain combines TRBV6-5 with TRBJ1-1; D is possibly TRBD1 (5 bases). V was trimmed by 2 bases and J by 4 bases, leaving 17 bases between them. Germline CDR1 reads MNHEY; CDR2 reads SVGAGI. The CDR3 is made up of 16 amino acids. CDR3 amino acids: CASSYATRGAATEAFF. In DNA, the CDR3 is TGTGCCAGCAGTTACGCGACGAGGGGTGCGGCCACTGAAGCTTTCTTT.